The 18 T cell receptor beta chains presented below share a single source sample, sequenced in a study of CD8 T cells in Susac syndrome. The authors reverse transcribed 0.5 to 1 ug RNA with random hexamers. One entry per CDR3 protein results from TCRdb running MiXCR on the immunoSEQ multiplex PCR reads. This repertoire shows 160,000 or so distinct CDR3 sequences, about 92% found once; its top ten account for under 0.085%. Sequenced material: CD4+ T cells from PBMCs. The receptor source for this set is a human donor in good health.

As DNA, the CDR3 is TGCGCCAGCAGCTTGGCGTGGACAGGAGGCTACGAGCAGTACTTC. Translation: CASSLAWTGGYEQYF. V and J are TRBV5-1 and TRBJ2-7; 7 nucleotides match TRBD1. Per germline, CDR1 SGHRS and CDR2 YFSETQ. CDR3 length: 15 residues. After removal of 0 bases from V and 3 bases from J, the junction contained 6 bases not matched to a gene.

The gene calls are TRBV30 and TRBJ1-2, with D possibly matching TRBD1 (5 bases). V lost 4 bases and J lost 2, with 11 bases in between. The CDR3 length is 13 residues. The germline V gene has CDR1 GTSNPN and CDR2 SVGIG (reference sequence). CDR3 region: CAWNVGRNYGYTF. The CDR3, as DNA: TGTGCCTGGAACGTGGGACGGAACTATGGCTACACCTTC.

The CDR3 nucleotides read TGCGCCAGCAGCGAAGGGGGCGATGGACAGCCCCAGCATTTT. Translating gives CASSEGGDGQPQHF. The gene calls are TRBV5-1 and TRBJ1-5; TRBD1 matches 7 bases. In germline, CDR1 is SGHRS, CDR2 YFSETQ. CDR3 length: 14 residues. V trimming: 4 bases; J trimming: 7 bases; junction bases outside the gene matches: 8. The full variable domain, with the rest looked up from reference TRBV5-1 and TRBJ1-5, is KAGVTQTPRYLIKTRGQQVTLSCSPISGHRSVSWYQQTPGQGLQFLFEYFSETQRNKGNFPGRFSGRQFSNSRSEMNVSTLELGDSALYLCASSEGGDGQPQHFGDGTRLSIL.

This clonotype showed up just a few times. In DNA form, the CDR3 reads TGCGCCAGCAGCTCGATTACAGGGAGCGAGACCCAGTACTTC. As protein: CASSSITGSETQYF. The chain has TRBV5-1 and TRBJ2-5; D possibly corresponds to TRBD1 (6 bases). Trimming took off 3 bases at V and 5 bases at J, with 14 bases between the two ends. Germline V gives CDR1 SGHRS, CDR2 YFSETQ. The CDR3 is 14 residues long.

The chain joins TRBV7-9 to TRBJ2-7, with D perhaps TRBD1 (5 bases). CDR1 and CDR2 from the germline V gene are SEHNR and FQNEAQ (reference sequence). The CDR3 totals 12 residues. Trimming removed 6 bases at V and 5 bases at J, with 11 bases between. The CDR3 DNA sequence: TGTGCCAGCAGTTATGACAGAAACGAGCAGTACTTC. The encoded protein is CASSYDRNEQYF.

The chain uses TRBV18 and TRBJ2-7; TRBD1 aligns across 7 bases. The CDR3 loop spans 13 amino acids. CDR1 and CDR2 (germline): KGHSH, LQKENI. With 5 bases clipped from V and 4 bases from J, the junction kept 5 bases outside the gene matches. The CDR3 here is CASSTGVGYEQYF. The CDR3 DNA sequence: TGTGCCAGCTCAACAGGGGTCGGGTACGAGCAGTACTTC.

The V and J genes are TRBV6-5 and TRBJ2-5, with a weak D call TRBD1 (5 bases). The germline gives CDR1 MNHEY, CDR2 SVGAGI. Trimming removed 2 bases from V and 4 bases from J, with 8 bases in between. The CDR3 totals 13 residues. CDR3 region: CASSYGRVETQYF. CDR3 coding DNA: TGTGCCAGCAGTTACGGCAGGGTAGAGACCCAGTACTTC.

This chain links TRBV10-3 with TRBJ2-5; 7 bases map to TRBD1. The CDR3 sequence is 14 residues long. Germline V gene data show CDR1 as ENHRY and CDR2 as SYGVKD. With V trimmed by 6 bases and J by 2 bases, 6 bases remained unmatched. The CDR3 region is CAISPGQPQETQYF. The CDR3 DNA sequence: TGTGCCATCAGCCCGGGACAGCCTCAAGAGACCCAGTACTTC.

The chain carries TRBV2 and TRBJ2-1; the match to TRBD1 covers 7 bases. After removal of 0 bases from V and 5 bases from J, the junction contained 10 bases not matched to a gene. CDR1 is SNHLY and CDR2 is FYNNEI in the germline V gene. The CDR3 sequence is 17 residues long. The DNA for the CDR3 is TGTGCCAGCAGTGAAGCGCGGACGGGACAGTCTAACAATGAGCAGTTCTTC. This sequence encodes CASSEARTGQSNNEQFF. The variable domain in full, completed from reference TRBV2 and TRBJ2-1, reads EPEVTQTPSHQVTQMGQEVILRCVPISNHLYFYWYRQILGQKVEFLVSFYNNEISEKSEIFDDQFSVERPDGSNFTLKIRSTKLEDSAMYFCASSEARTGQSNNEQFFGPGTRLTVL.

The V and J genes are TRBV24-1 and TRBJ2-5; D is uncertain. The CDR3 consists of 13 residues. Germline V gene lookup returns CDR1 KGHDR and CDR2 SFDVKD. V dropped 4 bases and J dropped 9 bases, with 14 bases sitting between them. The CDR3 protein is CATSDPPSAAQYF. For the CDR3, the DNA is TGTGCCACCAGTGACCCCCCCTCCGCGGCCCAGTACTTC.

The rearrangement links TRBV3-1 to TRBJ1-6, with D possibly matching TRBD1 (6 bases). CDR1 is LGHDT and CDR2 is YNNKEL in the germline V gene (reference sequence). The CDR3 loop spans 15 amino acids. The V and J ends lost 0 bases and 8 bases respectively, with 11 bases between them. CDR3 sequence: CASSQEGGLDSPLHF. CDR3 sequence (DNA): TGTGCCAGCAGCCAAGAAGGGGGTTTAGATTCACCCCTCCACTTT.

The chain carries TRBV6-5 and TRBJ1-2; 8 bases map to TRBD1. The CDR3 runs to 16 residues. Trimming at V came to 0 bases and at J to 3 bases, leaving 6 bases not matched to a gene. The germline V gene has CDR1 MNHEY and CDR2 SVGAGI. The CDR3 nucleotides are TGTGCCAGCAGTTACTCAAAGACAGGGGCGTACTATGGCTACACCTTC. Amino acid sequence: CASSYSKTGAYYGYTF.

The chain joins TRBV7-6 to TRBJ1-1; 11 nucleotides agree with TRBD1. V trimming: 5 bases; J trimming: 4 bases; junction bases outside the gene matches: 6. Germline V gene data show CDR1 as SGHVS and CDR2 as FNYEAQ. The CDR3 spans 15 residues. DNA of the CDR3: TGTGCCAGCAGCAAATGGGACAGGGGGGGCACTGAAGCTTTCTTT. It specifies CASSKWDRGGTEAFF.

This clonotype has just one count. The chain carries TRBV6-2 or TRBV6-3 and TRBJ1-5; the D is unclear. Germline CDR1 reads MNHEY; CDR2 reads SVGEGT. The CDR3 extends over 13 amino acids. Trimming left V 1 base short and J 6 bases short, with 7 bases between. The CDR3 DNA reads TGTGCCAGCAGTTACTTTGGGGTTCAGCCCCAGCATTTT. Amino acids: CASSYFGVQPQHF.

The J gene is TRBJ2-1, the V gene TRBV7-2, with D uncertain. The CDR3 is 11 amino acids. Trimming shortened V by 6 bases and J by 6 bases, and 6 bases separated the two germline ends. CDR1 SGHTA and CDR2 FQGNSA come from the germline V gene. The DNA for the CDR3 is TGTGCCAGCAGTTGGACCAATGAGCAGTTCTTC. It codes for CASSWTNEQFF.

This chain connects TRBV19 to TRBJ2-2; 8 nucleotides match TRBD1. After removal of 8 bases from V and 7 bases from J, the junction contained 9 bases not matched to a gene. The germline V gene encodes CDR1 LNHDA and CDR2 SQIVND (reference sequence). This CDR3 contains 14 residues. CDR3 region: CASGDRPQSGELFF. CDR3 in DNA: TGTGCCAGTGGGGACAGGCCTCAGAGCGGGGAGCTGTTTTTT.

V is TRBV13 and J is TRBJ2-1; D perhaps matches TRBD2 (5 bases). V was clipped by 5 bases and J by 9 bases, with 17 bases between them. The CDR3 covers 14 residues. Germline loops: CDR1 PRHDT, CDR2 FYEKMQ (reference sequence). The CDR3 reads CASSRAARASEQFF. The CDR3 coding sequence is TGTGCCAGCAGCAGAGCGGCCCGGGCTAGTGAGCAGTTCTTC.

This clonotype was found once. This chain links TRBV3-1 with TRBJ2-7; D remains unclear. Trimming cost V 1 base and J 4 bases, with 5 bases left between them. Germline CDR1 and CDR2: LGHDT and YNNKEL (reference sequence). The CDR3 length is 12 residues. The DNA of the CDR3 is TGTGCCAGCAGCCAAGTCCCATACGAGCAGTACTTC. It codes for CASSQVPYEQYF.